The 6 T cell receptor beta chains in this list originate from one sample, sequenced in a study of control samples from healthy donors and cancer patients. TCRdb keeps only in-frame clones here, not all; method: immunoSEQ multiplex PCR. The table has about 89,000 clones, around nine tenths seen once. The sample comprised blood. These TCRs come from a man aged 30 to 39 in good health.

V gene TRBV11-2 combines with J gene TRBJ2-1; D may match TRBD1 or TRBD2 (5 bases each). The CDR3 has 14 residues. Germline V CDR1 and CDR2: SGHAT, FQNNGV. V lost 5 bases to trimming and J lost 3 bases, with 11 bases between them. CDR3 loop: CASSPGPGYNEQFF. The CDR3 nucleotides are TGTGCCAGCAGCCCGGGGCCGGGCTACAATGAGCAGTTCTTC.

A single count supports this clone. The genes are TRBV7-9 and TRBJ1-2, with D unresolved. CDR1 and CDR2 (germline): SEHNR, FQNEAQ (reference sequence). The CDR3 spans 13 residues. The ends were cut back, 3 bases at V and 4 bases at J, with 9 bases in the middle. The CDR3 region has the DNA TGTGCCAGCAGCTTGGGCGGCTCCTATGGCTACACCTTC. It yields the protein CASSLGGSYGYTF.

This clone occurred once. The gene calls are TRBV19 and TRBJ2-7, with D perhaps TRBD1 or TRBD2 (5 bases each). The germline V and J ends were trimmed by 4 bases and 6 bases, with 16 bases remaining between them. The CDR3 covers 14 residues. In germline, CDR1 is LNHDA, CDR2 SQIVND (reference sequence). The CDR3 sequence: CASSTGTNKGEQYF. The DNA for the CDR3 is TGTGCCAGTAGTACCGGGACCAACAAAGGCGAGCAGTACTTC.

CDR3 sequence reads: CASSIGAGGNSPLHF. The CDR3 DNA follows: TGTGCCAGTAGTATAGGGGCAGGGGGAAATTCACCCCTCCACTTT. V and J are TRBV19 and TRBJ1-6; 7 bases align to TRBD1. The CDR3 sequence is 15 residues long. CDR1 is LNHDA, CDR2 SQIVND, per germline (reference sequence). J gave up 7 bases and V 1 base, and 4 bases lay outside the gene matches.

This clone occurred a few times. This chain connects TRBV25-1 to TRBJ1-1, with D possibly matching TRBD1 (5 bases). With 6 bases removed from V and 2 bases from J, the gap between germline ends came to 16 bases. CDR1 and CDR2 from the germline V gene are MGHDK and SYGVNS. The CDR3 contains 15 residues. The CDR3 DNA reads as TGTGCCAGCAGCGGGCGAGGAGGGGTAAACACTGAAGCTTTCTTT. It yields the protein CASSGRGGVNTEAFF.

The chain couples TRBV3-1 (or the pseudogene TRBV3-2) to TRBJ2-5; D is perhaps TRBD2 (7 bases). The CDR3 is 19 residues long. Trimming removed 0 bases at V and 7 bases at J, with 27 bases between. Per the germline V gene, CDR1 is LGHDT and CDR2 is YNNKEL (reference sequence). The CDR3 is CASSQDRMRGGAKGATQYF. The CDR3 region has the DNA TGTGCCAGCAGCCAAGATAGAATGAGAGGGGGGGCGAAAGGGGCGACCCAGTACTTC.